This T cell receptor beta chain was sequenced during a study of OX40 agonist ivuxolimab in advanced cancers. At the level of the whole study: Ivuxolimab was an agonistic, fully human IgG2 monoclonal antibody directed against OX40 (CD134), a costimulatory receptor. The paper describes the monotherapy dose-escalation part (N ≈ 52 patients) of the phase I trial of ivuxolimab. Peripheral TCRbeta sequencing aimed to test whether ivuxolimab altered TCR sequence diversity and caused clonal T-cell expansion. Intravenous ivuxolimab was administered to patients every 2 weeks at six dose levels: 0.01, 0.1, 0.3, 1.5, 3 and 10 mg/kg. Of the approximately 50 dose-escalation patients, hepatocellular carcinoma was present in 19, melanoma in approximately 15, renal cell carcinoma in 9 and head and neck cancer in 9. In the dose-escalation cohort, approximately 82% of patients were male, and the mean age was around 60 years, with a range of 23 to 79. Partial responses occurred in three dose-escalation patients: two with cutaneous melanoma and one with hepatocellular carcinoma. Patients were allowed to have had prior anti-PD-1, anti-PD-L1 or anti-CTLA-4 therapy, and around two fifths of the dose-escalation patients had been treated with checkpoint inhibitors.

Genomic DNA was extracted from sorted cells for sequencing of the TCRbeta CDR3 region. The immunoSEQ Assay was used for sequencing of TCRbeta CDR3 regions. TCRdb took this table from immuneACCESS and kept in-frame rearrangements with V and J called. Such tables lack part of the clones; where checked against another copy, unresolved V genes explain under half of the gap, and the rest is unexplained. The sample has roughly 40,000 clones on record, 87% of them singletons. Around a fifth of the sample is in the top ten clones. The trial excluded patients who had a history of autoimmune disease or who were on systemic immunosuppression. Peripheral blood for TCR sequencing was collected from all dose cohorts at baseline, on cycle 4 day 1, and on cycle 7 day 1. The samples were drawn from a first-in-human, open-label, multicenter phase I dose-escalation trial of ivuxolimab. Adults with locally advanced or metastatic melanoma, renal cell, hepatocellular, or head and neck squamous cell carcinoma were enrolled in the trial. Before TCR sequencing, CD4+ T cells and CD8+ T cells were sorted from peripheral blood as separate populations.

Beyond this particular receptor, the publication reports: In the 0.1-3.0 mg/kg groups, partial responders had among the lowest normalized peripheral clonal expansion, particularly in CD8+ T cells. Low levels of normalized T-cell clonal expansion were also seen in some patients who did not respond. The antigen specificity of the clonally expanded peripheral T cells was not determined. Clonal expansion of both CD4+ and CD8+ blood T cells was observed from baseline to week 6 at doses 0.1 to 3.0 mg/kg. On average, CD8+ T cells showed more expanded clones than CD4+ T cells after ivuxolimab.

On this clone: The target of this receptor is not known. No qualities accompany the bases; no much larger clone lies one base away.

CDR1 MDHEN and CDR2 SYDVKM are derived from the germline V gene. The CDR3, cysteine through phenylalanine, is 17 amino acids long. Only the CDR3 region is kept as DNA, spanning 51 bases read in frame from base 1. After removal of 2 bases from V and 1 base from J, the junction retains 5 bases not matched to a gene. The chain uses TRBV28 and TRBJ1-2; the central 12 bases match TRBD1. This receptor was identified in an adult with an advanced solid tumor such as melanoma, head and neck, liver or kidney cancer. The sample was CD4+ or CD8+ T cells sorted from blood, taken in a trial of the OX40 agonist ivuxolimab. The CDR3 has the sequence CASSLPGTGGVNYGYTF. The bases are TGTGCCAGCAGTTTACCGGGGACAGGGGGCGTTAACTATGGCTACACCTTC.